The sequence of this TCR beta chain was determined in a study of Ad26.COV2.S vaccination and SARS-CoV-2 variants (dated by TCRdb to about 2021). About the study as a whole: Donors in the vaccine arm were drawn from COV1001, a phase I-IIa trial of Ad26.COV2.S in healthy adults that was multicentre, randomized, double-blind and placebo-controlled. Dosing of Ad26.COV2.S was intramuscular, at either 5x10^10 or 1x10^11 viral particles, delivered as one shot or as two shots spaced 56 days apart. TCRbeta repertoire sequencing was used to assess the specificity and breadth of SARS-CoV-2-reactive T cell receptors after Ad26.COV2.S vaccination. A total of 32 samples were included in the TCR-sequenced set, comprising roughly 19 Ad26.COV2.S vaccine recipients, 5 placebo recipients and 8 SARS-CoV-2 convalescent individuals. Participants in the trial were split at random into five groups of five each, receiving low-dose or high-dose Ad26.COV2.S once or twice, or else placebo on both occasions. Investigators remained blinded to trial group allocation during experiments and outcome assessment.

The CDR3 sequence holds 15 residues, the cysteine and phenylalanine included. The only DNA kept is the CDR3, 45 bases in frame from the first base. CDR1 and CDR2, looked up from the germline V gene, are SGHRS and YFSETQ. V ends up 0 bases short and J 7 bases short, with an unmatched junction base count of 6. This specimen's treatment or condition label, per the study, means: roughly 18 received Ad26.COV2.S at low or high dose, single or two shots; roughly five received placebo; per-sample allocation not given. For vaccine and placebo recipients, repertoires were sequenced using samples collected on day 63 after the first injection. Between 29 July and 7 August 2020, Cohort 1b enrolled 25 adults aged 18-55 years at one site in Boston, USA. As a vaccine, Ad26.COV2.S was a replication-incompetent adenovirus type 26 vector that expressed a prefusion-stabilized SARS-CoV-2 spike protein derived from the original Wuhan strain.

The immunoSEQ Assay was used to sequence TCRbeta CDR3 regions. After extraction, genomic DNA underwent amplification by bias-controlled multiplex PCR, followed by high-throughput sequencing. The study's own analysis went as follows. To quantify the absolute abundance of each unique TCRbeta CDR3 region, sequences were collapsed and filtered. Usable DNA was measured by amplifying reference genes present in all nucleated cells, and TCRbeta template counts were normalized to that usable DNA to estimate T cell fraction. Repertoire TCRs were annotated as SARS-CoV-2-specific by exact matching of V gene, CDR3 amino acid sequence and J gene to a known reactive TCR set. The reference SARS-CoV-2 TCR set came from MIRA and was filtered for enrichment in COVID-19-positive ImmuneCODE repertoires, removing public or cross-reactive TCRs. Drawing on the MIRA antigens, annotated TCRs were analysed further at the level of specific ORF or position within ORF. Breadth was defined as the number of annotated unique rearrangements divided by the total number of unique productive rearrangements, and depth was defined as the summed frequency of the annotated unique rearrangements. Group comparisons of TCR breadth used two-sided Wilcoxon rank-sum tests. TCRdb limited this immuneACCESS table to in-frame rearrangements with V and J called. A share of clones is missing; checked studies link under half to unresolved V genes, and the rest is unexplained. V, J and clone size were drawn from that table, and D and trimming were deduced from the DNA. For this sample the table gives 350,000 to 450,000 clones, of which 89% were detected only once. The ten largest clones add up to approximately 1.9% of the sample.

Broad study findings and their caveats: Vaccine and placebo recipients had similar non-spike TCR breadth, a finding consistent with the vaccine containing only spike. After vaccination, spike-specific CD8+ and CD4+ T cell responses were reported to show substantial breadth. The authors noted that the TCR breadth and depth analyses may have underestimated total T cell responses. The study was not powered to compare responses between vaccine doses or regimens. Spike-specific TCR breadth was higher in Ad26.COV2.S recipients than in placebo recipients (P = 0.0014).

With regard to this clone: Its specific antigen is unknown. Base-call qualities are not available, and no considerably larger clone is one nucleotide away.

The sequence was obtained from a person aged 18-65 years who received the Ad26.COV2.S COVID-19 vaccine or a placebo. Sequencing used peripheral blood, obtained in a trial of Ad26.COV2.S vaccine versus placebo. The chain is made from TRBV5-1 and TRBJ1-4; TRBD1 matches 7 bases in the middle. DNA sequence: TGCGCCAGCAGCTTGGTCTGGGCAGGGGGTGAAAAACTGTTTTTT. Translated, it reads CASSLVWAGGEKLFF.